What follows describes a single T cell receptor beta chain. The sample belongs to a study of blood T cell repertoires in COVID-19. For the study at large: Samples of COVID-19 (acute and convalescent) were obtained from the United States, Italy and Spain. PBMCs, B-cell-depleted T cells, or T cells were the source of the cDNA or gDNA that made up the material.

Original handling: Quantification of nucleated cells was approximated via reference gene primer amplification. Clones were sequenced by immunoSEQ multiplex PCR, and TCRdb holds only the in-frame ones, with some missing. That table is the source of V, J and clone size, and D and trimming were worked out from the DNA. The sample yields roughly 290,000 clones, more than 70% seen once. This CDR3 spans 12 amino acids. The germline CDR1 and CDR2 sequences are MNHEY and SVGAGI. This chain connects TRBV6-5 to TRBJ1-1, with D hard to call. The specimen sequenced was peripheral blood. The TCR was taken from a woman aged 50 to 60 who had recovered from COVID-19. The DNA of the CDR3 is TGTGTGACTCGCGCGAGGCTTCCTGAAGCTTTCTTT. As protein: CVTRARLPEAFF.